This T cell receptor beta chain was retrieved from a study of beta chain features in type 1 diabetes. This clone has more than one count but fewer than ten. The entirety of the isolated RNA underwent reverse transcription, so expressed TCRB transcripts were sequenced. Deep immunoSEQ sequencing covered naive, central memory and regulatory T cell samples. Assay: immunoSEQ multiplex PCR; the TCRdb copy retains only in-frame clones and omits some. The data show about 150,000 clones, 8.1% seen once. CDR3 size: 11 residues. The germline V gene encodes CDR1 KGHSH and CDR2 LQKENI. Trimming stripped 8 bases from V and 8 bases from J, with 10 bases between.

The V and J genes are TRBV18 and TRBJ2-1; D unresolved. The TCR was taken from a man aged 18-30 years in good health. Sequencing was done on a sample of central memory CD4+ T cells from blood. CDR3 sequence reads: CASANRDEQFF. The CDR3 DNA reads as TGTGCCAGCGCAAATCGGGATGAGCAGTTCTTC.